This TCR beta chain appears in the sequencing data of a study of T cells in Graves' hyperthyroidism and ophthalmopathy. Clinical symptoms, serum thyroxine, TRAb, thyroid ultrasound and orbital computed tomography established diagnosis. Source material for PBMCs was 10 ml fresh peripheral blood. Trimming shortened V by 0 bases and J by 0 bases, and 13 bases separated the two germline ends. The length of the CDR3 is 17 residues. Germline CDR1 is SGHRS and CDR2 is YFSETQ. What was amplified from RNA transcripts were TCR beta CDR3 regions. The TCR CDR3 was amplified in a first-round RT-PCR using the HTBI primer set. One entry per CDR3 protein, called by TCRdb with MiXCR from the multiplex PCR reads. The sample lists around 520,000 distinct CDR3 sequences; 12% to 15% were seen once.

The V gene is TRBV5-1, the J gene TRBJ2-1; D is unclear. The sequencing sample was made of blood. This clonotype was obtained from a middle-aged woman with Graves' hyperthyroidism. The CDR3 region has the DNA TGCGCCAGCAGCTTGGTAGCTAGACAAAGCTCCTACAATGAGCAGTTCTTC. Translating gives CASSLVARQSSYNEQFF.